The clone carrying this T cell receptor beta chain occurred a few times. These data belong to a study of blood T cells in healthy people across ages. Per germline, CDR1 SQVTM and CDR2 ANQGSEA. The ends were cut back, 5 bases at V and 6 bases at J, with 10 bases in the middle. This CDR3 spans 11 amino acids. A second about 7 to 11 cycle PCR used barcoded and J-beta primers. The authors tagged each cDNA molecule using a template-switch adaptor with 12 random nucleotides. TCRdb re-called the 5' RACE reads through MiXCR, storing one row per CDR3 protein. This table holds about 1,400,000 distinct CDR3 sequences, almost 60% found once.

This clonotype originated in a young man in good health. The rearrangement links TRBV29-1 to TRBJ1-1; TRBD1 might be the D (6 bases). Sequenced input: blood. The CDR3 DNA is TGCAGCGTTAGGGGGGACGCTGAAGCTTTCTTT. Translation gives CSVRGDAEAFF.